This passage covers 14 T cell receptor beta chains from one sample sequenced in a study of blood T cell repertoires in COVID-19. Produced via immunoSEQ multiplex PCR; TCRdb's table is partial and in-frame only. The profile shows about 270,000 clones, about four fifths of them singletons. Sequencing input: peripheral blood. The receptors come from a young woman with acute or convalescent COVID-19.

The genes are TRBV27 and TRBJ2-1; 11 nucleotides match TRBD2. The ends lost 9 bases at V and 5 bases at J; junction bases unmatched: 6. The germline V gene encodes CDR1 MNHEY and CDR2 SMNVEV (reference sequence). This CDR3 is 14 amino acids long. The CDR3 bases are TGTGCCAGTACAGGGACTAGCGGTAACAATGAGCAGTTCTTC. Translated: CASTGTSGNNEQFF.

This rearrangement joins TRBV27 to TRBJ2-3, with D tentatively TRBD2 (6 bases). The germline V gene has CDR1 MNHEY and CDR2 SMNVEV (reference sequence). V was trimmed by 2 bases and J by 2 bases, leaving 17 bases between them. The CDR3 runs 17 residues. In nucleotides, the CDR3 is TGTGCCAGCAGTTTAAGGGGCCAACTAGCCCTCACAGATACGCAGTATTTT. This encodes CASSLRGQLALTDTQYF.

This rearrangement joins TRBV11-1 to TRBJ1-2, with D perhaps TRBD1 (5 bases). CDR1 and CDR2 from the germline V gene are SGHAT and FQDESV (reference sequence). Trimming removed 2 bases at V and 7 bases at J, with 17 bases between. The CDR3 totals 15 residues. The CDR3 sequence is CASSLSDGDSGGYTF. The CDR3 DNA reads TGTGCCAGCAGCTTATCTGATGGGGACTCTGGTGGCTACACCTTC.

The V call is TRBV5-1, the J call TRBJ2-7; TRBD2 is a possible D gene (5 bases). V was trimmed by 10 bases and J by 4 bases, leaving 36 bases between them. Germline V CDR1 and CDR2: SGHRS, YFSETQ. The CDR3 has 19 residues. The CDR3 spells CAQQERVMPYLLELYEQYF. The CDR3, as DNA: TGCGCCCAGCAGGAGAGGGTAATGCCTTACCTGTTGGAATTATACGAGCAGTACTTC.

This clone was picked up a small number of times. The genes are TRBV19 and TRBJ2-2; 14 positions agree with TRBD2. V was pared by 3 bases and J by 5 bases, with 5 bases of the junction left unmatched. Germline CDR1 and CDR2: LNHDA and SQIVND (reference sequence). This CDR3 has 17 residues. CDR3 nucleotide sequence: TGTGCCAGTAGTATCCGGACTAGCGGGAGGTATACCGGGGAGCTGTTTTTT. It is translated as CASSIRTSGRYTGELFF. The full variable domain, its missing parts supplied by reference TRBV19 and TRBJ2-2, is DGGITQSPKYLFRKEGQNVTLSCEQNLNHDAMYWYRQDPGQGLRLIYYSQIVNDFQKGDIAEGYSVSREKKESFPLTVTSAQKNPTAFYLCASSIRTSGRYTGELFFGEGSRLTVL.

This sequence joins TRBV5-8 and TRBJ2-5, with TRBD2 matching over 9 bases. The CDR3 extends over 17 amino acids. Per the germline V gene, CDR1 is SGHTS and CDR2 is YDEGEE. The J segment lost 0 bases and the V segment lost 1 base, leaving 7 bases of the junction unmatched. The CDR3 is CASSLPTGTSYQETQYF. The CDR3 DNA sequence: TGTGCCAGCAGCTTGCCCACCGGGACTAGCTACCAAGAGACCCAGTACTTC.

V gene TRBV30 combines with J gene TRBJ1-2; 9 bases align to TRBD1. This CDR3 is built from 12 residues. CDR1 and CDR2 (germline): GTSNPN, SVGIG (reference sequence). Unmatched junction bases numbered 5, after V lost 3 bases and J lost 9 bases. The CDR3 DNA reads TGTGCCTGGAGCCGGGGACAGGGACGCTACACCTTC. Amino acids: CAWSRGQGRYTF. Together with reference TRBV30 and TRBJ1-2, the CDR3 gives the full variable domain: SQTIHQWPATLVQPVGSPLSLECTVEGTSNPNLYWYRQAAGRGLQLLFYSVGIGQISSEVPQNLSASRPQDRQFILSSKKLLLSDSGFYLCAWSRGQGRYTFGSGTRLTVV.

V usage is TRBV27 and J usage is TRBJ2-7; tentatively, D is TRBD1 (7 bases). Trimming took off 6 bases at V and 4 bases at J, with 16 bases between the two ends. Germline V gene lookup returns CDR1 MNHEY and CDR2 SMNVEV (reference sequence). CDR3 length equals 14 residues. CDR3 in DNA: TGTGCCAGCAGCCGACAGGGCGGGGAATACGAGCAGTACTTC. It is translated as CASSRQGGEYEQYF.

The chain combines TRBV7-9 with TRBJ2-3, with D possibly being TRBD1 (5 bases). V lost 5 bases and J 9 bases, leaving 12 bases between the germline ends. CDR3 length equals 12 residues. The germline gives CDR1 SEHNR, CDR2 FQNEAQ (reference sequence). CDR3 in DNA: TGTGCCAGCAGCCCTGACAGCGAGACGCAGTATTTT. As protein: CASSPDSETQYF.

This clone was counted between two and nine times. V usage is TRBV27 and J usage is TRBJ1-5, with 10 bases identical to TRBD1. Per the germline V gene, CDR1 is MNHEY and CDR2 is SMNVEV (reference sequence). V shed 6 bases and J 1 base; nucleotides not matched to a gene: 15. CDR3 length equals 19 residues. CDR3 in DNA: TGTGCCAGCAGCCGAAAAGGGACAGGGGCCGAGGGGAGCAATCAGCCCCAGCATTTT. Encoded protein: CASSRKGTGAEGSNQPQHF.

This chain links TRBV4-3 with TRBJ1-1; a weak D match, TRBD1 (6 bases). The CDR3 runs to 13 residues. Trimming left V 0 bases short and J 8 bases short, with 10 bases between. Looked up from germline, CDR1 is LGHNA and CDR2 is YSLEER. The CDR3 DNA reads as TGCGCCAGCAGCCAAGATAGGGGGATGGAAGCTTTCTTT. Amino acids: CASSQDRGMEAFF.

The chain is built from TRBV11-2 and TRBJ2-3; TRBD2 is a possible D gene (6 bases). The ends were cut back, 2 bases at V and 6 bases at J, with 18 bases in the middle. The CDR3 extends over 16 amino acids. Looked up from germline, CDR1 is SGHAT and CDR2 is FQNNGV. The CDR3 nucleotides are TGTGCCAGCAGCTTAAGTCCTCGCGGGACCGTGGATACGCAGTATTTT. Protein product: CASSLSPRGTVDTQYF.

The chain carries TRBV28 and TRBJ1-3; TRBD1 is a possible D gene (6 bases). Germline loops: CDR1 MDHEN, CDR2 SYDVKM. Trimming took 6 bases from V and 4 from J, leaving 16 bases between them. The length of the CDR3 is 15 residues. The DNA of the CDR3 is TGTGCCAGCAGAATAGGGGGGGGCGCAGGAAACACCATATATTTT. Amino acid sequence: CASRIGGGAGNTIYF. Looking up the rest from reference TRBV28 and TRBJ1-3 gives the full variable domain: DVKVTQSSRYLVKRTGEKVFLECVQDMDHENMFWYRQDPGLGLRLIYFSYDVKMKEKGDIPEGYSVSREKKERFSLILESASTNQTSMYLCASRIGGGAGNTIYFGEGSWLTVV.

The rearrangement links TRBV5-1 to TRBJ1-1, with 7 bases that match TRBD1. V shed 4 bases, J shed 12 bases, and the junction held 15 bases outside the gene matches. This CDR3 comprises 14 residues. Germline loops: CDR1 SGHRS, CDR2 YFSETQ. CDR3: CASSPSGQDGFSFF. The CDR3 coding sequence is TGCGCCAGCAGCCCAAGTGGACAGGACGGTTTCTCTTTCTTT.